This T cell receptor (beta chain) came from a study of shared clonotypes between healthy human individuals. Broader study findings: Generation of non-shared clonotypes was less probable than generation of clonotypes shared by all four donors. Only blood was sampled, and tissue TCR repertoires likely differ from blood ones. Sequencing depth was expected to affect clonotype sharing among donors.

A word on this clone: Its antigen is unidentified.

The authors distributed each subset's genomic DNA evenly over several immunoSEQ plates. Clones were sequenced by immunoSEQ multiplex PCR, and TCRdb holds only the in-frame ones, with some missing. The top ten clones hold around 0.47% of a sample with about 1.5 million clones, under 99% of them seen once. The TCR sequence derives from a man aged 30 to 39 in good health. Specimen: naive CD4+ T cells sorted from blood. Subset denoted: CD45RA+ positively selected.

CDR3 coding DNA: TGTGCCAGCAGCCCTGGGACTAGCGGGTACCTTAATGAGCAGTTCTTC. Protein product: CASSPGTSGYLNEQFF. The rearrangement joins TRBV7-6 to TRBJ2-1, with TRBD2 matching 12 bases. Germline V gives CDR1 SGHVS, CDR2 FNYEAQ. This CDR3 spans 16 amino acids. Trimming removed 5 bases from V and 7 bases from J; junction bases left unmatched: 9.